This paragraph covers one T cell receptor beta chain sequence. The data were obtained in a study of blood T cell repertoires in COVID-19. In the study overall: Samples representing acute and convalescent COVID-19 were sourced from the United States, Italy and Spain. The analysed material was cDNA or gDNA that came from T cells, B-cell-depleted T cells, or PBMCs.

Original methodology: Scientists estimated how many nucleated cells there were by amplifying reference gene primers. Sequencing used immunoSEQ multiplex PCR; TCRdb keeps in-frame clones, though not all of them. V and J calls and clone size are given by that table; D and trimming were obtained from the DNA. The top ten clones hold roughly 0.25% of a sample with some 670,000 clones, 70% to 90% of them seen once. Losses at the gene ends were 3 bases for V and 7 bases for J; bases not matched to a gene: 9. Germline CDR1 and CDR2: SGHVS and FNYEAQ. The CDR3 is 15 amino acids. This clonotype originated in a woman aged 18-29 years with acute or convalescent COVID-19. Specimen: peripheral blood. This chain links TRBV7-6 with TRBJ1-5; 7 positions agree with TRBD1. The CDR3 bases are TGTGCCAGCAGCTTGACAGGGTCAAGTAACCAGCCCCAGCATTTT. This gives the protein CASSLTGSSNQPQHF.